Shown below are 17 T cell receptor beta chains from a single sample sequenced in a study of T-cell memory formation after mild COVID-19 listed by TCRdb under 2021. The library was made by 5' RACE. Sequencing instrument: Illumina NovaSeq 6000. TCRdb trimmed public reads at Q25 via fastp, called clones via MiXCR and kept in-frame beta chains. Every distinct CDR3 protein forms one entry, paired with its most common genes and DNA. The sample table shows under 700,000 distinct CDR3 sequences, and roughly 22% are seen once. Clones ranked in the top ten supply around 12% of the sample. The sequenced sample consisted of PBMCs or a T cell subset sorted from them (not recorded which). The receptors originated from an adult woman who had mild COVID-19 (a few samples of this study predate the infection). The sample titles of this study are shuffled in the database, so cell type and time point are left out; the donor was told from shared clones.

The rearrangement uses TRBV7-9 and TRBJ2-3; D tentatively reads TRBD1 or TRBD2 (5 bases each). Germline V gene data show CDR1 as SEHNR and CDR2 as FQNEAQ (reference sequence). V was trimmed by 4 bases and J by 1 base, leaving 18 bases between them. CDR3 length: 17 residues. CDR3 sequence (DNA): TGTGCCAGCAGCTCCTGGGAGCTCTCCAGGGGCACAGATACGCAGTATTTT. This gives the protein CASSSWELSRGTDTQYF.

The chain employs TRBV19 and TRBJ1-5; TRBD1 agrees at 10 bases. This CDR3 is 15 amino acids long. The germline gives CDR1 LNHDA, CDR2 SQIVND (reference sequence). Germline trimming cut 7 bases from V and 4 bases from J; bases unmatched to any gene: 7. This CDR3 is CASIPGQGKNQPQHF. The DNA for the CDR3 is TGTGCCAGTATCCCGGGACAGGGGAAAAATCAGCCCCAGCATTTT.

The gene calls are TRBV4-1 and TRBJ2-3; D gene ambiguous. CDR3 size: 15 residues. Germline CDR1 is MGHRA and CDR2 is YSYEKL. The germline V and J ends were trimmed by 0 bases and 3 bases, with 10 bases remaining between them. The CDR3 nucleotides are TGCGCCAGCAGCCAAGATACGCGCAGGACAGATACGCAGTATTTT. Amino acids: CASSQDTRRTDTQYF.

The chain has TRBV19 and TRBJ1-5; unclear D gene. Germline V gene lookup returns CDR1 LNHDA and CDR2 SQIVND (reference sequence). The CDR3 covers 15 residues. V was trimmed by 4 bases and J by 4 bases, leaving 14 bases between them. Here the CDR3 DNA reads TGTGCCAGTAGTAACCACCCAGACGGGAATCAGCCCCAGCATTTT. Translating it yields CASSNHPDGNQPQHF.

This clonotype was picked up many times. The gene calls are TRBV20-1 and TRBJ2-7; possible D gene TRBD1, 5 bases. The V end was cut by 6 bases, the J end by 1 base, with 19 bases between. In germline, CDR1 is DFQATT, CDR2 SNEGSKA (reference sequence). The CDR3 runs to 15 residues. The CDR3 protein is CSASPLLGQSYEQYF. The CDR3 nucleotides are TGCAGTGCCTCACCACTACTCGGACAATCCTACGAGCAGTACTTC.

This clonotype has just a few counts. V is TRBV6-5 and J is TRBJ2-7, with 8 positions matching TRBD1. Germline loops: CDR1 MNHEY, CDR2 SVGAGI. Germline trimming cut 4 bases from V and 0 bases from J; bases unmatched to any gene: 5. The CDR3 has 15 residues. CDR3 in amino acids: CASSSTGDISYEQYF. Written as DNA, the CDR3 is TGTGCCAGCAGTTCGACAGGGGACATCTCCTACGAGCAGTACTTC.

A few counts support this clonotype. This chain links TRBV2 with TRBJ2-5; D is unresolved. The CDR3 loop spans 13 amino acids. Trimming shortened V by 6 bases and J by 5 bases, and 13 bases separated the two germline ends. The germline V gene has CDR1 SNHLY and CDR2 FYNNEI. The CDR3 region is CASRAGEAETQYF. The CDR3 nucleotides are TGTGCCAGCAGGGCAGGAGAGGCGGAGACCCAGTACTTC.

This clonotype was counted a few times. V and J are TRBV5-1 and TRBJ2-3, with D hard to call. Germline CDR1 reads SGHRS; CDR2 reads YFSETQ. This CDR3 comprises 15 residues. V lost 5 bases and J lost 2, with 15 bases in between. CDR3 nucleotides: TGCGCCAGCAGGGTGGGCAGTGGCTTCACAGATACGCAGTATTTT. Its translation: CASRVGSGFTDTQYF.

Concerning this clonotype itself: One junction end disagrees with the germline gene, perhaps due to a read error. This chain uses TRBV6-5 with TRBJ1-2, with D tentatively TRBD1 (5 bases). The CDR3 totals 13 residues. CDR1 and CDR2 (germline): MNHEY, SVGAGI. This CDR3 is CASSYPGQGRVLF. DNA of the CDR3: TGTGCCAGCAGTTACCCCGGGCAGGGTAGGGTCCTCTTC.

This clonotype showed up just a few times. This CDR3 is CASSSPLDRGGSPYEQYF. DNA for the CDR3: TGTGCCAGCAGTTCCCCCCTCGATAGGGGCGGGAGCCCCTACGAGCAGTACTTC. The chain couples TRBV6-5 to TRBJ2-7, with TRBD2 matching over 7 bases. Trimming cost V 4 bases and J 2 bases; bases outside gene matches: 17. Germline CDR1 reads MNHEY; CDR2 reads SVGAGI. The CDR3 runs to 18 residues.

This clonotype appeared a few times. The V and J genes are TRBV24-1 and TRBJ2-2; TRBD1 might be the D (5 bases). The CDR3 has 15 residues. The germline CDR1 and CDR2 sequences are KGHDR and SFDVKD. V was trimmed by 8 bases and J by 8 bases, leaving 20 bases between them. The CDR3 nucleotides read TGTGCCACCATGAAACACACCGACAGTCAAGGGGAGCTGTTTTTT. It translates to CATMKHTDSQGELFF.

This clonotype appeared a few times. The J gene is TRBJ2-1, the V gene TRBV29-1; TRBD1 matches at 9 bases. V shed 6 bases, J shed 5 bases, and the junction held 11 bases outside the gene matches. Germline V gene lookup returns CDR1 SQVTM and CDR2 ANQGSEA. The CDR3 consists of 15 residues. CDR3 in DNA: TGCAGCGTCGACAAGGGACAGGGCTTAAACAATGAGCAGTTCTTC. Translation: CSVDKGQGLNNEQFF.

This clonotype has more than one count but fewer than ten. V and J are TRBV24-1 and TRBJ2-1; the match to TRBD1 covers 8 bases. Germline CDR1 is KGHDR and CDR2 is SFDVKD. V was clipped by 8 bases and J by 10 bases; unmatched bases: 6. The CDR3 is made up of 12 amino acids. DNA of the CDR3: TGTGCCACCAATCAGGGGGCAGGGGAGCAGTTCTTC. The encoded protein is CATNQGAGEQFF.

V usage is TRBV4-1 and J usage is TRBJ1-2; D perhaps matches TRBD1 (5 bases). This CDR3 comprises 15 residues. CDR1 is MGHRA and CDR2 is YSYEKL in the germline V gene. V was shortened by 5 bases and J by 7 bases, with 20 bases between the two germline ends. CDR3 sequence reads: CASSTQTSGSGGYTF. The CDR3 DNA reads TGCGCCAGCAGCACCCAGACTTCAGGGAGCGGTGGCTACACCTTC.

V is TRBV19 and J is TRBJ2-3; D gene unclear. The CDR3 is 15 residues long. V dropped 6 bases and J dropped 0 bases, with 13 bases sitting between them. Germline V gene data show CDR1 as LNHDA and CDR2 as SQIVND (reference sequence). Here the CDR3 DNA reads TGTGCCAGTAGACCCCGGGCCGCTAGCACAGATACGCAGTATTTT. This encodes CASRPRAASTDTQYF.

This clonotype has only a few counts. V gene TRBV4-1 combines with J gene TRBJ1-6; D remains ambiguous. CDR3 size: 14 residues. Trimming removed 0 bases at V and 8 bases at J, with 8 bases between. Germline V gene data show CDR1 as MGHRA and CDR2 as YSYEKL. DNA of the CDR3: TGCGCCAGCAGCCAAGAAGTTCGATATTCACCCCTCCACTTT. Translated: CASSQEVRYSPLHF.

Only a few counts were recorded for this clonotype. V is TRBV5-5 and J is TRBJ1-1, with TRBD1 as a possible D gene (6 bases). The V end was cut by 3 bases, the J end by 8 bases, with 14 bases between. The CDR3 totals 13 residues. The germline V gene has CDR1 SGHKS and CDR2 YYEKEE (reference sequence). The CDR3 nucleotides read TGTGCCAGCAGCTGGGACCCAGGGGACGAAGCTTTCTTT. It codes for CASSWDPGDEAFF.